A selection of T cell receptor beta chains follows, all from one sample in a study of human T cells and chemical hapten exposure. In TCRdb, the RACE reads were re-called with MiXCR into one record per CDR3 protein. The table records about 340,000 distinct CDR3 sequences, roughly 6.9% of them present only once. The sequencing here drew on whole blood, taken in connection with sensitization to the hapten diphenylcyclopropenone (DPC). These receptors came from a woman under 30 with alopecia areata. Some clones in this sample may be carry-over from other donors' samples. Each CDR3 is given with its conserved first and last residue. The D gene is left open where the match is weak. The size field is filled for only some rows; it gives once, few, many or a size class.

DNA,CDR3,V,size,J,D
TGCGCCAGCAGCTTGGAAGTGGGGTCACAAGAGACCCAGTACTTC,CASSLEVGSQETQYF,TRBV5-1,many,TRBJ2-5,-
TGTGCCAGCACCCCCCTCTACCGGGGACGTCGAGGGAACACTGAAGCTTTCTTT,CASTPLYRGRRGNTEAFF,TRBV27,few,TRBJ1-1,-
TGTGCCAGCAGCTTTAGTCAAGCGGGTCAGCCCCAGCATTTT,CASSFSQAGQPQHF,TRBV7-2,-,TRBJ1-5,-
TGCAGTGCTAGAGATCCTGTTTCAGGGGCGGATCAGCCCCAGCATTTT,CSARDPVSGADQPQHF,TRBV20-1,-,TRBJ1-5,-
TGTGCCAGCAGAATGGGGGAAGAGACCCAGTACTTC,CASRMGEETQYF,TRBV6-6,-,TRBJ2-5,-
TGTGCCAGCACCAGGACAGGGGGCCAGCCCCAGCATTTT,CASTRTGGQPQHF,TRBV6-2/TRBV6-3,-,TRBJ1-5,TRBD1
TGTGCCAGCAGCTCACTGGGCACAGGGGGGCATGGCTACACCTTC,CASSSLGTGGHGYTF,TRBV11-2,few,TRBJ1-2,TRBD1
TGTGCCAGCAGTGAGATGGGGGGCGATGACTATGGCTACACCTTC,CASSEMGGDDYGYTF,TRBV2,-,TRBJ1-2,-
TGTGCCAGCAGTTTAATACCGGGACGGAAGGCGAACACCGGGGAGCTGTTTTTT,CASSLIPGRKANTGELFF,TRBV28,many,TRBJ2-2,-
TGTGCCAGCTCACCGAAGGGGGCCACGAACACCGGGGAGCTGTTTTTT,CASSPKGATNTGELFF,TRBV18,many,TRBJ2-2,TRBD1
TGTGCCAGCACCATGGACAGGGGAAATGGCTACACCTTC,CASTMDRGNGYTF,TRBV2,few,TRBJ1-2,TRBD1
TGTGCCAGCAGTTATGGGCAGCTCTCCTACGAGCAGTACTTC,CASSYGQLSYEQYF,TRBV6-5,many,TRBJ2-7,-
TGCAGTGCTAGTTCCCTGAACACCGGGGAGCTGTTTTTT,CSASSLNTGELFF,TRBV20-1,many,TRBJ2-2,-
TGCGCCAGCAGCGTTTTTGAGAACACTGAAGCTTTCTTT,CASSVFENTEAFF,TRBV5-1,few,TRBJ1-1,-
TGTGCCAGCACGGGGAGGTGGGAGGGAATGAACACTGAAGCTTTCTTT,CASTGRWEGMNTEAFF,TRBV25-1,-,TRBJ1-1,-
TGCAGTGCTAGAGAGGACAGGGGGCTTGGCAATCAGCCCCAGCATTTT,CSAREDRGLGNQPQHF,TRBV20-1,many,TRBJ1-5,TRBD1
TGTGCCAGCAGGGTTGACAGTTCTTACACTGAAGCTTTCTTT,CASRVDSSYTEAFF,TRBV7-9,-,TRBJ1-1,-
TGCGCCAGCAGCCAAGATCAGGGGTCTTACACTGAAGCTTTCTTT,CASSQDQGSYTEAFF,TRBV4-1,-,TRBJ1-1,-
TGTGCCAGCAGCCAAGATCCCCAGGGGGCAACAGATACGCAGTATTTT,CASSQDPQGATDTQYF,TRBV4-2,many,TRBJ2-3,TRBD1
TGCAGTGCTAGAGATCAGGGGACTAGTGATGAGCAGTTCTTC,CSARDQGTSDEQFF,TRBV20-1,few,TRBJ2-1,TRBD2
TGTGCCAGCAGCTTATTGACAGCTAACTATGGCTACACCTTC,CASSLLTANYGYTF,TRBV7-2,once,TRBJ1-2,-
TGCGCCAGCACCCCTCTAGCGGGGGCCCTGGGGGAGCAGTACTTC,CASTPLAGALGEQYF,TRBV5-1,many,TRBJ2-7,TRBD2
TGTGCCAGCAGCCAAAGGACTAGCGGGGGCCATCAAAACATTCAGTACTTC,CASSQRTSGGHQNIQYF,TRBV7-2,few,TRBJ2-4,TRBD2
TGCGCCAGCAGCCAAGAACCACAGAATACGCAGTATTTT,CASSQEPQNTQYF,TRBV4-3,few,TRBJ2-3,-
TGCAGTGCGATCGATTCATGGGTCGATGAGCAGTTCTTC,CSAIDSWVDEQFF,TRBV20-1,-,TRBJ2-1,-
TGTGCCAGCAGCCCGAGCCGAGGGGGCGAAGATACGCAGTATTTT,CASSPSRGGEDTQYF,TRBV7-9,many,TRBJ2-3,TRBD1
TGTGCCAGCAGCGCCCCCACCCCGGGGACAGGGGATTCCAAAAACATTCAGTACTTC,CASSAPTPGTGDSKNIQYF,TRBV7-9,many,TRBJ2-4,TRBD1
TGTGCCAGCAGCTTAGACGGTAGCGGGAACAATGAGCAGTTCTTC,CASSLDGSGNNEQFF,TRBV7-2,-,TRBJ2-1,TRBD2
TGTGCCAGCAGCCCACGAAGGGGGGGCAGGGGGGCAACTAATGAAAAACTGTTTTTT,CASSPRRGGRGATNEKLFF,TRBV4-2,-,TRBJ1-4,TRBD1
TGTGCCATCAGTGAGGGGACAGACTCCGAGCAGTACTTC,CAISEGTDSEQYF,TRBV10-3,few,TRBJ2-7,TRBD1
TGTGCCAGCAGTTCCGGACGCCCTAGACAGCTTTTGATTGGACGCTCTGGAAACACCATATATTTT,CASSSGRPRQLLIGRSGNTIYF,TRBV6-2/TRBV6-3,-,TRBJ1-3,-
TGTGCCAGCAGTGACAGGGGCACCATATATTTT,CASSDRGTIYF,TRBV12-3/TRBV12-4,few,TRBJ1-3,TRBD1
TGTGCCATCAGTGGAGGACTCACAGATACGCAGTATTTT,CAISGGLTDTQYF,TRBV10-3,-,TRBJ2-3,-
TGTGCCAGCAGTTTATCCCCGGACACAACTAATGAAAAACTGTTTTTT,CASSLSPDTTNEKLFF,TRBV28,few,TRBJ1-4,-
TGTGCCAGCAGTCCAGGACAGGGGACGGCAAGGAGCAATCAGCCCCAGCATTTT,CASSPGQGTARSNQPQHF,TRBV27,many,TRBJ1-5,TRBD1
TGTGCCAGCAGTACGACAGAGATCTACGAGCAGTACTTC,CASSTTEIYEQYF,TRBV28,many,TRBJ2-7,-
TGTGCCAGCAGTTCCGGGGTCCGTCAGCTCGAGCAGTACTTC,CASSSGVRQLEQYF,TRBV6-2/TRBV6-3,-,TRBJ2-7,-
TGTGCCAGCAGCCGAATCGGGGACACCACCTATTCACCCCTCCACTTT,CASSRIGDTTYSPLHF,TRBV6-5,few,TRBJ1-6,-
TGTGCCAGCAGGCTAGCGGGAACGGGGGAGCTGTTTTTT,CASRLAGTGELFF,TRBV6-2/TRBV6-3,few,TRBJ2-2,TRBD2
TGTGCCAGCAGCTTAGGGCCCTTTTACGAGCAGTACTTC,CASSLGPFYEQYF,TRBV11-2,-,TRBJ2-7,-
TGCGCCAGCAGCCCTTACACGAGTGACTATGGCTACACCTTC,CASSPYTSDYGYTF,TRBV5-1,-,TRBJ1-2,-
TGTGCCAGCGTTGGACAGGACTATCAGCCCCAGCATTTT,CASVGQDYQPQHF,TRBV12-3/TRBV12-4,few,TRBJ1-5,TRBD1
TGTGCCAGCAGTTTAAGGGTCAACTATGGCTACACCTTC,CASSLRVNYGYTF,TRBV6-2/TRBV6-3,-,TRBJ1-2,-
TGTGCCAGCAGTGTTTTCCAGGGGGGATTACCCTACGAGCAGTACTTC,CASSVFQGGLPYEQYF,TRBV6-1,-,TRBJ2-7,-
TGTGCCAGCAGCCAAGAAGGGGGCGCAGATACGCAGTATTTT,CASSQEGGADTQYF,TRBV3-1,few,TRBJ2-3,TRBD1
TGTGCCGGCAGTTTAAAAGTTCTGTTAGGGGCACCGCATGGCTACACCTTC,CAGSLKVLLGAPHGYTF,TRBV28,-,TRBJ1-2,-
TGCAGTGCAAATCTCGACAGCCTGAACACTGAAGCTTTCTTT,CSANLDSLNTEAFF,TRBV20-1,-,TRBJ1-1,-
TGTGCCAGCACTCTGAAGGGGCGATACATTCAGTACTTC,CASTLKGRYIQYF,TRBV12-3/TRBV12-4,many,TRBJ2-4,-